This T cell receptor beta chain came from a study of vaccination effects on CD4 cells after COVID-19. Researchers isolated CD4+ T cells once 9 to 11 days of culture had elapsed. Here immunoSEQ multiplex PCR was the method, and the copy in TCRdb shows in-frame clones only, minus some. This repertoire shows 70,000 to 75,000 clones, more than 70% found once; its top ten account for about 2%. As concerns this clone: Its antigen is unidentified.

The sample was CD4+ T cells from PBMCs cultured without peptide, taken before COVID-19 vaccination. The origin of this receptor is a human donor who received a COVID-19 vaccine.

Written as DNA, the CDR3 is TGTGCCAGCAGTTTACCCTCTGGAAACACCATATATTTT. As protein: CASSLPSGNTIYF. This rearrangement joins TRBV12-3 or TRBV12-4 to TRBJ1-3; D not certain. V was clipped by 2 bases and J by 0 bases, with 2 bases between them. The CDR3 is 13 residues long.